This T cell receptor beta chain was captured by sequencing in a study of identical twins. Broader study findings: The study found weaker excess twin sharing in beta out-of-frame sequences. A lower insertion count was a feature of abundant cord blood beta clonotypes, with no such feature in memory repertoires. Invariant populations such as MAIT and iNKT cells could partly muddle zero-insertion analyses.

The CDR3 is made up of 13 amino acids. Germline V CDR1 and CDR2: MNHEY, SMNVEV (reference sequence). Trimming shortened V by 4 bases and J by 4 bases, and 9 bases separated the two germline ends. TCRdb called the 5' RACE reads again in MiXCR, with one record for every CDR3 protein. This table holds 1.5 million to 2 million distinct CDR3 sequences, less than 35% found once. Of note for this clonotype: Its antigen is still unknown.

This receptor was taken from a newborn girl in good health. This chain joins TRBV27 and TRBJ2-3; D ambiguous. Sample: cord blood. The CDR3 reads CASSSVEADTQYF. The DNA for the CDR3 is TGTGCCAGCAGTTCAGTAGAGGCAGATACGCAGTATTTT.